This T cell receptor beta chain was recorded in a study of cytomegalovirus exposure and HLA in healthy donors. Study-level results: In a later analysis, across HLA loci, associated TCR counts were highest for DRB1, lowest for HLA-C.

On this clone itself: Its specificity is not known.

The primer mix had 60 Vbeta and 13 Jbeta primers. Only in-frame clones appear in the TCRdb table, and some are missing; sequencing was by immunoSEQ multiplex PCR. The data contain some 150,000 clones, around 79% of them singletons. This TCR was sampled from a young man in good health and CMV-seropositive. The sequenced sample was PBMCs.

The CDR3 DNA follows: TGCGCCAGCAGCCAAGATCGACAGGTAGTCTATGGCTACACCTTC. Protein sequence: CASSQDRQVVYGYTF. This chain joins TRBV4-3 and TRBJ1-2; possible D gene TRBD1, 6 bases. Per germline, CDR1 LGHNA and CDR2 YSLEER. With 0 bases removed from V and 4 bases from J, the gap between germline ends came to 12 bases. This CDR3 has 15 amino acids.